The 10 T cell receptor beta chains below were found in one sample sequenced in a study of cytomegalovirus exposure and HLA in healthy donors. With 60 Vbeta and 13 Jbeta primers, the PCR was carried out. Produced via immunoSEQ multiplex PCR; TCRdb's table is partial and in-frame only. The table for this sample gives about 200,000 clones. What was sequenced was PBMCs. All receptors come from a man younger than 40 in good health and CMV-seronegative.

The chain carries TRBV5-4 and TRBJ2-1; D may be TRBD1 (5 bases). V gave up 2 bases and J gave up 10 bases, with 10 bases separating them. This CDR3 region has 12 residues. From germline, CDR1 is SGHNT and CDR2 YYREEE (reference sequence). The CDR3 here is CASSFSPGEQFF. CDR3 nucleotides: TGTGCCAGCAGCTTCTCCCCAGGGGAGCAGTTCTTC.

The CDR3 loop is CASSHGQENTEAFF. The CDR3 DNA sequence: TGCGCCAGCAGCCATGGACAAGAAAACACTGAAGCTTTCTTT. V and J are TRBV4-3 and TRBJ1-1, with D perhaps matching TRBD1 (5 bases). Germline V gene lookup returns CDR1 LGHNA and CDR2 YSLEER. Trimming stripped 3 bases from V and 2 bases from J, with 10 bases between. CDR3 size: 14 residues.

CDR3 sequence reads: CASSYGSGRGEKLFF. The CDR3 DNA is TGTGCCAGCAGCTATGGGTCAGGGCGTGGTGAAAAACTGTTTTTT. The gene calls are TRBV5-8 and TRBJ1-4, with TRBD1 as a possible D gene (5 bases). The CDR3 totals 15 residues. Germline assignment: CDR1 SGHTS and CDR2 YDEGEE. V gave up 3 bases and J gave up 7 bases, with 16 bases separating them.

The chain employs TRBV6-5 and TRBJ1-4; D not resolved. This CDR3 region has 12 residues. V lost 10 bases, J lost 3 bases, and 9 bases lay in between. Germline V gene lookup returns CDR1 MNHEY and CDR2 SVGAGI. The CDR3 sequence is CAIGAPNEKLFF. The CDR3 DNA follows: TGTGCCATCGGAGCTCCTAATGAAAAACTGTTTTTT.

J is TRBJ2-3 and V is TRBV5-5; 13 nucleotides line up with TRBD2. Trimming took 4 bases from V and 5 from J; bases not matched to a gene: 7. The CDR3 loop spans 16 amino acids. CDR1 and CDR2 (germline): SGHKS, YYEKEE (reference sequence). The CDR3 nucleotides read TGTGCCAGCAGCCTGACTAGCGGGGGGACCCAAGATACGCAGTATTTT. Translated, it gives CASSLTSGGTQDTQYF. Together with reference TRBV5-5 and TRBJ2-3, the CDR3 gives the full variable domain: DAGVTQSPTHLIKTRGQQVTLRCSPISGHKSVSWYQQVLGQGPQFIFQYYEKEERGRGNFPDRFSARQFPNYSSELNVNALLLGDSALYLCASSLTSGGTQDTQYFGPGTRLTVL.

V gene TRBV28 combines with J gene TRBJ1-5; D unresolved. The V and J ends lost 5 bases and 2 bases respectively, with 13 bases between them. Germline lookup yields CDR1 MDHEN and CDR2 SYDVKM. The CDR3 sequence is 15 residues long. CDR3 in DNA: TGTGCCAGCAGTGGACTTCTGCAGGGCAATCAGCCCCAGCATTTT. Its translation is CASSGLLQGNQPQHF.

The DNA for the CDR3 is TGTGCCAGCAGCACGCAGGGTGGGACTGAAGCTTTCTTT. Translation: CASSTQGGTEAFF. This chain joins TRBV2 and TRBJ1-1, with D perhaps matching TRBD1 (5 bases). Trimming left V 6 bases short and J 5 bases short, with 13 bases between. In germline, CDR1 is SNHLY, CDR2 FYNNEI. CDR3 size: 13 residues.

This chain links TRBV6-5 with TRBJ1-5; possibly TRBD1 for D (6 bases). Germline CDR1 and CDR2: MNHEY and SVGAGI. Trimming took 0 bases from V and 2 from J, leaving 11 bases between them. The CDR3 is 16 residues long. For the CDR3, the DNA is TGTGCCAGCAGTTACTCGTACAACAGGGGCAATCAGCCCCAGCATTTT. Translation: CASSYSYNRGNQPQHF.

The chain employs TRBV5-1 and TRBJ2-3; 10 nucleotides align to TRBD1. The CDR3 consists of 15 residues. Germline-derived CDR1 and CDR2 are SGHRS and YFSETQ. The trim removed 3 bases at V and 1 base at J, leaving 2 bases unmatched. CDR3 sequence (DNA): TGCGCCAGCAGCTGGGGGACAGGGGGCACAGATACGCAGTATTTT. It specifies CASSWGTGGTDTQYF.

The genes are TRBV5-5 and TRBJ1-5; tentatively, D is TRBD1 (6 bases). The CDR3 loop spans 15 amino acids. V dropped 4 bases and J dropped 3 bases, with 14 bases sitting between them. The germline CDR1 and CDR2 sequences are SGHKS and YYEKEE (reference sequence). CDR3 sequence (DNA): TGTGCCAGCAGCGGTGGGACACCTCCCAATCAGCCCCAGCATTTT. It specifies CASSGGTPPNQPQHF.